This T cell receptor (beta chain) was found in a study of CD8 T cell repertoires and HIV-1 epitope variants (dated by TCRdb to the early 2020s). Broadly, across the study: Twenty-five peptides representing autologous and known Gag and Nef epitope variants were each used to stimulate T cells in separate culture wells. The epitopes tested covered three Gag epitope families plus Nef HW9 and YT9. The control conditions were a CMV, EBV and flu peptide pool, the Ebola AY9 epitope as a negative control, and a well with no peptide. T cells were enriched with the EasySep Human T Cell Enrichment Kit and co-cultured with equal numbers of autologous T cell-negative cells as antigen-presenting cells. Running each culture condition in triplicate, except for one peptide done in duplicate, gave a total of around 90 T cell cultures. A 1M T cell aliquot was kept as an uncultured baseline condition, separate from the 83 T cell cultures. Cultures were maintained for approximately nine days in IMDM with gentamicin, and half-media changes adding IL-2, IL-7 and IL-15 were performed on days 3 and 7. Summary of the overall study and its limitations: The assay identified only TCR beta chains and indicated proliferation in response to antigen, without indicating T cell function or cytokine profile. The Nef KF9 family was recognized by five clonotypes and the HW9 family by one, and no responses to the TAALDMSHF plasma variant were observed. Of the nine antigen-specific TCR beta clonotypes identified, roughly six appeared cross-reactive for autologous or known escape epitope variants.

As to this clone: This clone's antigen is unknown. One base away there is no much larger clone; base qualities are not given.

Sequencing of TCR beta CDR3 regions was performed at survey depth on the immunoSEQ platform. The QIAamp DNA micro kit was used to extract genomic DNA from every cultured and uncultured CD8+ T cell population. The study's processing was this. Samples with fewer than 5,000 productive reads were excluded, resulting in the removal of about 6% of the 75 HIV peptide-stimulated cultures. Sequences were trimmed to CDR3 by a MANAFEST web app, and nonproductive sequences, CDR3s under 5 amino acids, and sequences not starting with C or ending with F/W were removed. For a clonotype to count as antigen-specific, the clonotype had to expand relative to the no-peptide control in at least 2 of 3 replicates at FDR 0.01, and only within one epitope family. Specific clonotypes also needed at least fivefold higher frequency than in wells stimulated with peptides from other epitope families. TCRdb took this table from immuneACCESS and kept in-frame rearrangements with V and J called. Such tables lack part of the clones; where checked against another copy, unresolved V genes explain under half of the gap, and the rest is unexplained. V and J calls and clone size are copied from that table; D and trimming were computed from the DNA. This sample lists a few thousand clones; 55% to 75% were detected once. Jointly, the top ten make up 35% to 55% of the sample.

The EasySep Human CD8+ T Cell Enrichment Kit was used on day 10 to isolate CD8+ T cells from every culture. Including the terminal cysteine and phenylalanine, the CDR3 comprises 15 residues. Only the CDR3 region is kept as DNA, spanning 45 bases read in frame from base 1. Between the V and J ends, shortened by 4 bases and 1 base respectively, the junction contains 11 bases. The germline V gene gives CDR1 as SGDLS and CDR2 as YYNGEE. Recombination joined TRBV9 with TRBJ2-2; TRBD1 is perhaps the D gene, given 6 matching bases. The origin of this receptor is a male donor with HIV. Sequenced material: cultured CD8+ T cells derived from PBMCs. The CDR3 in this case is CASSTGTLNTGELFF. The base sequence is TGTGCCAGCAGCACCGGGACACTGAACACCGGGGAGCTGTTTTTT.